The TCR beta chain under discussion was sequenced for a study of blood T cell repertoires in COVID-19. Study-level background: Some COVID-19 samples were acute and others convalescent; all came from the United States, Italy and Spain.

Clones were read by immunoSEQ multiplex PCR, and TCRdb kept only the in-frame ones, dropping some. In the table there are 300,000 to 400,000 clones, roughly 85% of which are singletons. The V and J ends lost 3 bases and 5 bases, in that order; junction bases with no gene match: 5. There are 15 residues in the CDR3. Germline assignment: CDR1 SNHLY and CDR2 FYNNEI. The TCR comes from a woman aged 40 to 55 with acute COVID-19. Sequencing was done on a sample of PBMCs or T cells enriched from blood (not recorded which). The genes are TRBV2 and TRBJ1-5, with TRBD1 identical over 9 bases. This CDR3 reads CASSERQGVYQPQHF. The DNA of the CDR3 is TGTGCCAGCAGTGAGAGACAGGGGGTTTATCAGCCCCAGCATTTT.